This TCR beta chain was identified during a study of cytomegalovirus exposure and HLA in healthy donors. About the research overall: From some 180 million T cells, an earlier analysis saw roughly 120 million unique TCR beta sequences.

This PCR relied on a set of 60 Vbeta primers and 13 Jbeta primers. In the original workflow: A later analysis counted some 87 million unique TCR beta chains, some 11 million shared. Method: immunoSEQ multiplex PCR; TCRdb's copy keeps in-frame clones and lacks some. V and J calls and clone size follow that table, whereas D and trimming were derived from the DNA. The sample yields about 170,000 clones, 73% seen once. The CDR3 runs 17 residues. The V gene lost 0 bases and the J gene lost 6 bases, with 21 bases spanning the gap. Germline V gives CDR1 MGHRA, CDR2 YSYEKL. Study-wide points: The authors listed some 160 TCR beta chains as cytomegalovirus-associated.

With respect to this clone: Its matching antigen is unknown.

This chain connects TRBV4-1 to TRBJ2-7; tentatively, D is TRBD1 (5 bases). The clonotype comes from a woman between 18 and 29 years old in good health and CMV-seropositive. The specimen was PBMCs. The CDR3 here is CASSQDPSRDFFSEQYF. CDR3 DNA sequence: TGCGCCAGCAGCCAAGATCCCTCCAGGGATTTTTTTAGCGAGCAGTACTTC.